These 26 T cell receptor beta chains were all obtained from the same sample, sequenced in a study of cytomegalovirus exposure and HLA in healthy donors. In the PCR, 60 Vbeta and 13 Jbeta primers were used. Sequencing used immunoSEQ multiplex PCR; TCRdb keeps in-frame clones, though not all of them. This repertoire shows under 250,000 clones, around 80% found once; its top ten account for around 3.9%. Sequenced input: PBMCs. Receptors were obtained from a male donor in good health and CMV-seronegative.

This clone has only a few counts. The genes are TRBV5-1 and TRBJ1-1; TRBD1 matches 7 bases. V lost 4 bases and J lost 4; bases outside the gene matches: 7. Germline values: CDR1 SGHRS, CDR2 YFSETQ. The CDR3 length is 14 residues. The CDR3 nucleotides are TGCGCCAGCAGCGCAACGACAGGGTTCACTGAAGCTTTCTTT. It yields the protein CASSATTGFTEAFF.

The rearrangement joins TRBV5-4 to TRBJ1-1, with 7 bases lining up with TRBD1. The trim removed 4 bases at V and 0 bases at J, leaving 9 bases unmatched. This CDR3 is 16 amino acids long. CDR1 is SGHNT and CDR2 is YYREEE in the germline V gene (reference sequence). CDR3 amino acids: CASSVTGPQMNTEAFF. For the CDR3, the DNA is TGTGCCAGCAGCGTGACAGGGCCGCAGATGAACACTGAAGCTTTCTTT.

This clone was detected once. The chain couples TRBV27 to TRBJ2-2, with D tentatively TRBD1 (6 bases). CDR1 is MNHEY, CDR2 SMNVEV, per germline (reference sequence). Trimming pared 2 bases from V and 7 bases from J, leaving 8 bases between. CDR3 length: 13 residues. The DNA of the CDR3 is TGTGCCAGCAGTTTACTAGGGGGCGGGGAGCTGTTTTTT. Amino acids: CASSLLGGGELFF.

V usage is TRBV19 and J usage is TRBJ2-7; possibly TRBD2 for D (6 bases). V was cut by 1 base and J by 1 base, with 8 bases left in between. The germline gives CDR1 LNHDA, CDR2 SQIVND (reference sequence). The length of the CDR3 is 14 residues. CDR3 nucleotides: TGTGCCAGTAGTATAGGGGACTTGTCCTACGAGCAGTACTTC. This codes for CASSIGDLSYEQYF.

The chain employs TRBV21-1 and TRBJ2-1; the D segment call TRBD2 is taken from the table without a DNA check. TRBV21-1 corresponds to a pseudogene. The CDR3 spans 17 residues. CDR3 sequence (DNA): TGTGCCAGCAGCAAAGTGGTTATACGGGTCCAATACAATGAGCAGTTCTTC. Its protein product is CASSKVVIRVQYNEQFF.

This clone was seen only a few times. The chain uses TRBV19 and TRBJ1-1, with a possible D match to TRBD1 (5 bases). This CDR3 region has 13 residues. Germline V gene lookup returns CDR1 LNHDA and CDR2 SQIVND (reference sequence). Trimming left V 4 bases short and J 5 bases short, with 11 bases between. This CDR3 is CASSTGRATEAFF. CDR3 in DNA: TGTGCCAGTAGTACCGGCAGGGCTACTGAAGCTTTCTTT. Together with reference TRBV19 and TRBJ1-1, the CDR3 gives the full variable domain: DGGITQSPKYLFRKEGQNVTLSCEQNLNHDAMYWYRQDPGQGLRLIYYSQIVNDFQKGDIAEGYSVSREKKESFPLTVTSAQKNPTAFYLCASSTGRATEAFFGQGTRLTVV.

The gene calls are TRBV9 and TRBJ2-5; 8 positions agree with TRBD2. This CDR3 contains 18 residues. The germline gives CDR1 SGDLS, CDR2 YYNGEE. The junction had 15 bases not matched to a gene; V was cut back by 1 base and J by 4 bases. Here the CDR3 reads CASSVIPKLAEEVETQYF. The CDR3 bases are TGTGCCAGCAGCGTAATCCCAAAACTAGCGGAGGAGGTAGAGACCCAGTACTTC.

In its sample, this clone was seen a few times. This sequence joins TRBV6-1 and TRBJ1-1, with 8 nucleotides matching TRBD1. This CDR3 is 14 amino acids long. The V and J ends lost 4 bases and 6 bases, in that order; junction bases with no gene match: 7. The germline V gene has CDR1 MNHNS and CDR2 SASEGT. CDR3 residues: CASSGDRGRAEAFF. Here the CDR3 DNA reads TGTGCCAGCAGTGGAGACAGGGGCCGCGCTGAAGCTTTCTTT.

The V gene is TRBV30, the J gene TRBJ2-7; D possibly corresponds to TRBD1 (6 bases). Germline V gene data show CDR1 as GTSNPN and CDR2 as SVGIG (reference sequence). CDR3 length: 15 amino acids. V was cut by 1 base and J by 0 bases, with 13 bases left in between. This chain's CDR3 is CAWSEGTPNSYEQYF. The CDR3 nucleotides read TGTGCCTGGAGTGAAGGGACACCGAACTCCTACGAGCAGTACTTC. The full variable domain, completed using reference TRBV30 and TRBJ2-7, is SQTIHQWPATLVQPVGSPLSLECTVEGTSNPNLYWYRQAAGRGLQLLFYSVGIGQISSEVPQNLSASRPQDRQFILSSKKLLLSDSGFYLCAWSEGTPNSYEQYFGPGTRLTVT.

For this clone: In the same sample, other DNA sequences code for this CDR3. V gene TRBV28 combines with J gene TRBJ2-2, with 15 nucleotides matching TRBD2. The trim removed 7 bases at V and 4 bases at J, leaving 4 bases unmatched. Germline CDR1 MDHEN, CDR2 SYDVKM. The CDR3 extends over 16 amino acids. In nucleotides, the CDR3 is TGTGCCAGCACCAGGGGACTAGCGGGGGGCACCGGGGAGCTGTTTTTT. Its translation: CASTRGLAGGTGELFF.

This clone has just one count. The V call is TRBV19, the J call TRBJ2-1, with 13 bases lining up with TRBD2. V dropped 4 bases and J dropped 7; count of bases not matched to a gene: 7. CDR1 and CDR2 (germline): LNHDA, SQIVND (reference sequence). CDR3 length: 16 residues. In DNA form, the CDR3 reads TGTGCCAGTAGTACCCGACTAGCGGGAGGTTCAAATGAGCAGTTCTTC. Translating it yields CASSTRLAGGSNEQFF.

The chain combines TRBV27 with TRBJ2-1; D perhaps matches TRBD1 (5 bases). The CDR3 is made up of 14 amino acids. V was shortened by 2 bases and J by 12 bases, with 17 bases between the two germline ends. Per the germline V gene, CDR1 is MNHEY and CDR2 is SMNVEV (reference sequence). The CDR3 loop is CASSLRGSGIGQFF. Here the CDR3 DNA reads TGTGCCAGCAGTTTAAGGGGATCGGGTATCGGGCAGTTCTTC.

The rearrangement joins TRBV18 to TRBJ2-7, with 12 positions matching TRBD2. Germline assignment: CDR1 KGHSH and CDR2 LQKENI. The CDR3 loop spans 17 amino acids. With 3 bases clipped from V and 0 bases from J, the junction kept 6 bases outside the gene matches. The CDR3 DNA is TGTGCCAGCTCACCTCTAGCGGGAGGGCCCTCCTCCTACGAGCAGTACTTC. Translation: CASSPLAGGPSSYEQYF.

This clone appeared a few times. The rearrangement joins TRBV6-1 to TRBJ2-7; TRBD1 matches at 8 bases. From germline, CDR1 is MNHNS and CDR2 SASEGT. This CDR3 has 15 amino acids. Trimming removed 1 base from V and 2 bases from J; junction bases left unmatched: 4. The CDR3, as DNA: TGTGCCAGCAGTGAAGGACAGGGGACTCCCTACGAGCAGTACTTC. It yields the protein CASSEGQGTPYEQYF.

The CDR3 sequence is CASSGGSRNTEAFF. For the CDR3, the DNA is TGTGCCAGCAGCGGCGGGAGCAGGAACACTGAAGCTTTCTTT. The genes are TRBV9 and TRBJ1-1; D gene uncertain. CDR3 size: 14 residues. Per germline, CDR1 SGDLS and CDR2 YYNGEE. V shed 3 bases and J shed 1 base, with 10 bases lying between them.

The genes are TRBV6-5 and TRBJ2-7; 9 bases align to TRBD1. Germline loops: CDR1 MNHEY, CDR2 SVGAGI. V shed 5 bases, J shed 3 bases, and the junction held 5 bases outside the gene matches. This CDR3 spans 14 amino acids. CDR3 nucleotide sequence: TGTGCCAGCAGTACAGGGGGCGCTTACTACGAGCAGTACTTC. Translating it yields CASSTGGAYYEQYF.

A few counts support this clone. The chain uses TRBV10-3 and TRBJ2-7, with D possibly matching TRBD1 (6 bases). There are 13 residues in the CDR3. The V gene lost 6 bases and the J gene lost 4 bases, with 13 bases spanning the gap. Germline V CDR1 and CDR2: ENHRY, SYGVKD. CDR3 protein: CAISQGWEYEQYF. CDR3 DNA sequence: TGTGCCATCAGCCAGGGGTGGGAGTACGAGCAGTACTTC.

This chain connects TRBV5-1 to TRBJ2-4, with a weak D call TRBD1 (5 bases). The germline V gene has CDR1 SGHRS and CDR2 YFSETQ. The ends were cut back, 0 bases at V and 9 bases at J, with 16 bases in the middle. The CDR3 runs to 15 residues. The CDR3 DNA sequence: TGCGCCAGCAGCTTGGATTCGATGGCTAGGGGCATTCAGTACTTC. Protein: CASSLDSMARGIQYF.

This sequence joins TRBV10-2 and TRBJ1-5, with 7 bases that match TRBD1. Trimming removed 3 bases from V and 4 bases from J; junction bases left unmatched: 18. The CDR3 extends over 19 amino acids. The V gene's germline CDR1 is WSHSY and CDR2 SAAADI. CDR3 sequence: CASSEPISLGGPGNQPQHF. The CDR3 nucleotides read TGCGCCAGCAGTGAACCTATAAGTTTAGGGGGCCCGGGTAATCAGCCCCAGCATTTT.

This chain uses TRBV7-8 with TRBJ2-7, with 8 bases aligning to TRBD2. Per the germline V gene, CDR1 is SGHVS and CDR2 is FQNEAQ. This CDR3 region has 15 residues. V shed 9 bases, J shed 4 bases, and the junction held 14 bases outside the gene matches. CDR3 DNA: TGTGCCAGTACTCCTTCCGGGGGGGTTTCATACGAGCAGTACTTC. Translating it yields CASTPSGGVSYEQYF.

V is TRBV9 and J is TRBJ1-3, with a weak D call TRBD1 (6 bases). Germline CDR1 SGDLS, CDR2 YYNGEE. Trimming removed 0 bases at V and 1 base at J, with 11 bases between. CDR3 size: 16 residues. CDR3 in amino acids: CASSVDNRASGNTIYF. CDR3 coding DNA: TGTGCCAGCAGCGTAGACAACAGGGCATCTGGAAACACCATATATTTT.

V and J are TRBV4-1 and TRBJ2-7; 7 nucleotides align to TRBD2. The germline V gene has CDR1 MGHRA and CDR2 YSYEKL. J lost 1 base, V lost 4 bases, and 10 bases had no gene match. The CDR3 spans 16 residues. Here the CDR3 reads CASSPLGGGISYEQYF. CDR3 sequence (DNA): TGCGCCAGCAGCCCGCTTGGGGGAGGGATTTCCTACGAGCAGTACTTC.

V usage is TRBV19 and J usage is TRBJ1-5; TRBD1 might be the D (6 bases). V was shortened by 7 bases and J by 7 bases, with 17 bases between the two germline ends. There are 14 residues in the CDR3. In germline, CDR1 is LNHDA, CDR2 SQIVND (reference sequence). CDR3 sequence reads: CASNLGTTGQPQHF. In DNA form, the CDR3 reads TGTGCCAGTAACCTCGGGACAACGGGGCAGCCCCAGCATTTT. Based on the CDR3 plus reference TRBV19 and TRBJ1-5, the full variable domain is DGGITQSPKYLFRKEGQNVTLSCEQNLNHDAMYWYRQDPGQGLRLIYYSQIVNDFQKGDIAEGYSVSREKKESFPLTVTSAQKNPTAFYLCASNLGTTGQPQHFGDGTRLSIL.

CDR3 bases: TGTGCCAGCAGCACCCGACTAGCGGGAGTCAATGAGCAGTTCTTC. Translation gives CASSTRLAGVNEQFF. This chain connects TRBV13 to TRBJ2-1; 12 bases are a match to TRBD2. From germline, CDR1 is PRHDT and CDR2 FYEKMQ (reference sequence). Trimming at V came to 5 bases and at J to 6 bases, leaving 5 bases not matched to a gene. The CDR3 runs to 15 residues.

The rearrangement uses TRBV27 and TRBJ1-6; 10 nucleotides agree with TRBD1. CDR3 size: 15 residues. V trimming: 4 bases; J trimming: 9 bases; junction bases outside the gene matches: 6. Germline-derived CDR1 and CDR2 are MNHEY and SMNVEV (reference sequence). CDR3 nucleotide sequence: TGTGCCAGCAGTTGGGGACAGGGGAAGGCTTCACCCCTCCACTTT. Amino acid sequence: CASSWGQGKASPLHF.

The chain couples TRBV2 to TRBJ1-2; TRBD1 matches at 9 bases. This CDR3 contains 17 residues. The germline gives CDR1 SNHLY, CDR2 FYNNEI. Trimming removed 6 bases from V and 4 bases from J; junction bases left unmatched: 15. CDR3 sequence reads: CASRPTGGQGRFYGYTF. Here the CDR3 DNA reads TGTGCCAGCAGACCGACCGGCGGACAGGGGAGATTCTATGGCTACACCTTC.